These 21 T cell receptor beta chains were sequenced from one sample in a study of cytomegalovirus exposure and HLA in healthy donors. Use of 60 Vbeta and 13 Jbeta primers characterized the PCR. Measured with immunoSEQ multiplex PCR; TCRdb has only the in-frame clones, and not every one. The profile shows around 130,000 clones, around four fifths of them singletons. Sample: PBMCs. The receptors here all came from a middle-aged woman in good health and CMV-seropositive.

The V gene is TRBV30, the J gene TRBJ1-5; 7 bases match TRBD1. Trimming cost V 4 bases and J 7 bases; bases outside gene matches: 7. Germline V lookup: CDR1 GTSNPN, CDR2 SVGIG (reference sequence). This CDR3 is built from 13 residues. The CDR3 reads CAWTDRVNQPQHF. As DNA, the CDR3 is TGTGCCTGGACAGACAGGGTAAACCAGCCCCAGCATTTT.

The V gene is TRBV5-4, the J gene TRBJ2-7, with 7 nucleotides matching TRBD1. The V gene end was trimmed by 4 bases and the J gene end by 5 bases; junction bases not matched to a gene: 9. This CDR3 region has 14 residues. Germline CDR1 reads SGHNT; CDR2 reads YYREEE (reference sequence). The CDR3 nucleotides read TGTGCCAGCAGCCCTCAGGACAGGCTCGACGAGCAGTACTTC. It is translated as CASSPQDRLDEQYF.

A single count supports this clone. The chain employs TRBV20-1 and TRBJ2-5, with D hard to call. The V gene's germline CDR1 is DFQATT and CDR2 SNEGSKA (reference sequence). This CDR3 region has 11 residues. The germline V and J ends were trimmed by 2 bases and 5 bases, with 6 bases remaining between them. Written as DNA, the CDR3 is TGCAGTGCTAGAACTGCTGAGACCCAGTACTTC. This sequence encodes CSARTAETQYF.

V is TRBV6-5 and J is TRBJ1-4; 7 bases are a match to TRBD1. This CDR3 contains 15 residues. The ends lost 6 bases at V and 3 bases at J; junction bases unmatched: 7. Looked up from germline, CDR1 is MNHEY and CDR2 is SVGAGI. DNA of the CDR3: TGTGCCAGCAGAAGGGGGCAGGGGCCTAATGAAAAACTGTTTTTT. Protein: CASRRGQGPNEKLFF.

V usage is TRBV14 and J usage is TRBJ2-1; TRBD2 agrees at 14 bases. The CDR3 sequence is 20 residues long. V lost 1 base, J lost 0 bases, and 8 bases stayed unmatched. Germline loops: CDR1 SGHDN, CDR2 FVKESK. The CDR3 reads CASSQVRGLAGAGSYNEQFF. CDR3 DNA: TGTGCCAGCAGCCAAGTTCGGGGACTAGCGGGGGCAGGCTCCTACAATGAGCAGTTCTTC. The full variable domain, rest sourced from reference TRBV14 and TRBJ2-1, is EAGVTQFPSHSVIEKGQTVTLRCDPISGHDNLYWYRRVMGKEIKFLLHFVKESKQDESGMPNNRFLAERTGGTYSTLKVQPAELEDSGVYFCASSQVRGLAGAGSYNEQFFGPGTRLTVL.

The V call is TRBV19, the J call TRBJ2-7, with 7 bases identical to TRBD1. Germline loops: CDR1 LNHDA, CDR2 SQIVND (reference sequence). V was pared by 5 bases and J by 3 bases, with 4 bases of the junction left unmatched. The CDR3 runs to 13 residues. This CDR3 is CASSPGTDYEQYF. CDR3 nucleotide sequence: TGTGCCAGTAGTCCCGGGACAGACTACGAGCAGTACTTC.

This chain connects TRBV7-2 to TRBJ2-1; 8 nucleotides line up with TRBD2. The CDR3 sequence is 15 residues long. Germline assignment: CDR1 SGHTA and CDR2 FQGNSA. With V trimmed by 5 bases and J by 1 base, 4 bases remained unmatched. The DNA for the CDR3 is TGTGCCAGCAGCCCCCGGGGGGGATCCTACAATGAGCAGTTCTTC. Amino acid sequence: CASSPRGGSYNEQFF.

The J gene is TRBJ1-3, the V gene TRBV4-1, with 8 positions matching TRBD1. Unmatched junction bases numbered 7, after V lost 4 bases and J lost 2 bases. This CDR3 contains 16 residues. CDR1 is MGHRA, CDR2 YSYEKL, per germline. CDR3 sequence: CASSPSGRGPGNTIYF. The CDR3 coding sequence is TGCGCCAGCAGCCCCTCGGGCAGGGGGCCTGGAAACACCATATATTTT.

The V and J genes are TRBV10-3 and TRBJ1-2; perhaps TRBD1 as D (6 bases). The CDR3 loop spans 14 amino acids. Looked up from germline, CDR1 is ENHRY and CDR2 is SYGVKD. CDR3 sequence (DNA): TGTAGGACGGGGACAAGCCAAGCTAACTATGGCTACACCTTC. It translates to CRTGTSQANYGYTF.

This clone was detected only a few times. V and J are TRBV19 and TRBJ1-6, with D maybe TRBD1 (6 bases). Trimming shortened V by 5 bases and J by 4 bases, and 15 bases separated the two germline ends. The CDR3 is 16 residues long. Looked up from germline, CDR1 is LNHDA and CDR2 is SQIVND (reference sequence). CDR3 sequence: CASSRDTGLYNSPLHF. The CDR3 coding sequence is TGTGCCAGTAGTCGGGACACCGGGCTTTATAATTCACCCCTCCACTTT.

Concerning this clone itself: Germline and junction disagree at one end, which may indicate a read error. This chain joins TRBV7-3 and TRBJ2-5, with 9 positions matching TRBD1. The CDR3 runs to 15 residues. Germline CDR1 SGHTA, CDR2 FQGTGA. CDR3 in amino acids: CASSLTGTGYETQYF. The DNA for the CDR3 is TGTGCCAGCAGCCTAACCGGGACAGGGTATGAGACCCAGTACTTC.

On this clone: In this CDR3 the conserved last residue, phenylalanine or tryptophan, is missing, so a read error is likely. The DNA is left out, because the CDR3 cannot be placed on it with certainty; the CDR3 is given as TCRdb lists it. The chain joins TRBV18 to TRBJ1-2. Per the germline V gene, CDR1 is KGHSH and CDR2 is LQKENI. The CDR3 sequence runs 13 residues, both termini included. The CDR3 protein is CASSPLLTETALL.

V is TRBV19 and J is TRBJ1-2; tentatively, D is TRBD1 (5 bases). Germline CDR1 LNHDA, CDR2 SQIVND (reference sequence). The V gene lost 4 bases and the J gene lost 2 bases, with 11 bases spanning the gap. This CDR3 has 14 residues. DNA for the CDR3: TGTGCCAGTAGTACCCTCTCAGGGAACTATGGCTACACCTTC. It is translated as CASSTLSGNYGYTF.

The chain is built from TRBV27 and TRBJ2-1, with D possibly matching TRBD1 (6 bases). Trimming pared 6 bases from V and 8 bases from J, leaving 17 bases between. Germline CDR1 reads MNHEY; CDR2 reads SMNVEV (reference sequence). This CDR3 has 14 residues. Here the CDR3 DNA reads TGTGCCAGCAGGACCCTGGGGGCTGCGGATGAGCAGTTCTTC. It yields the protein CASRTLGAADEQFF.

The J gene is TRBJ1-4, the V gene TRBV18; D gene uncertain. Between the trimmed V and J ends, which lost 5 bases and 3 bases, there was a span of 16 bases. Germline CDR1 is KGHSH and CDR2 is LQKENI. The CDR3 has 16 amino acids. The CDR3 nucleotides are TGTGCCAGCTCATTCGACTCCCCCAACTCTAATGAAAAACTGTTTTTT. Its translation: CASSFDSPNSNEKLFF.

The rearrangement joins TRBV12-5 to TRBJ1-1, with D possibly being TRBD1 (6 bases). The CDR3 loop spans 21 amino acids. The V end was cut by 0 bases, the J end by 2 bases, with 28 bases between. CDR1 LGHNT and CDR2 FRNRAP come from the germline V gene. This chain's CDR3 is CASGLVRRGGVNVWGNTEAFF. CDR3 sequence (DNA): TGTGCTAGTGGTTTGGTCCGCCGCGGGGGCGTAAATGTGTGGGGAAACACTGAAGCTTTCTTT. Together with reference TRBV12-5 and TRBJ1-1, the CDR3 gives the full variable domain: DARVTQTPRHKVTEMGQEVTMRCQPILGHNTVFWYRQTMMQGLELLAYFRNRAPLDDSGMPKDRFSAEMPDATLATLKIQPSEPRDSAVYFCASGLVRRGGVNVWGNTEAFFGQGTRLTVV.

This chain connects TRBV7-9 to TRBJ2-7; a weak D match, TRBD2 (6 bases). Trimming stripped 2 bases from V and 2 bases from J, with 10 bases between. This CDR3 contains 14 residues. Germline V CDR1 and CDR2: SEHNR, FQNEAQ (reference sequence). CDR3 amino acids: CASSLRRDTYEQYF. The CDR3 DNA is TGTGCCAGCAGCTTAAGGAGGGATACCTACGAGCAGTACTTC.

The V gene is TRBV6-5, the J gene TRBJ2-4, with D tentatively TRBD1 (5 bases). The V end lost 2 bases, the J end lost 8 bases, and 16 bases lay between the germline ends. CDR3 length: 15 residues. CDR1 is MNHEY and CDR2 is SVGAGI in the germline V gene. CDR3 bases: TGTGCCAGCAGTTACGGTCCTGGGGCGGAGTACATTCAGTACTTC. As protein: CASSYGPGAEYIQYF.

The sample holds one count of this clone. V usage is TRBV10-3 and J usage is TRBJ1-1, with 8 bases aligning to TRBD1. Losses at the gene ends were 10 bases for V and 7 bases for J; bases not matched to a gene: 11. Per germline, CDR1 ENHRY and CDR2 SYGVKD. The CDR3 loop spans 13 amino acids. The CDR3 DNA sequence: TGTGCCACGGAGACAGGGGAGTATGGTGAAGCTTTCTTT. Protein sequence: CATETGEYGEAFF.

The chain couples TRBV4-3 to TRBJ2-5; D perhaps matches TRBD1 (6 bases). This CDR3 has 16 residues. Trimming took off 1 base at V and 5 bases at J, with 17 bases between the two ends. Germline assignment: CDR1 LGHNA and CDR2 YSLEER. CDR3 region: CASSQGIGGTAETQYF. The CDR3 DNA is TGCGCCAGCAGCCAAGGGATTGGGGGCACTGCGGAGACCCAGTACTTC.

This chain joins TRBV4-1 and TRBJ2-2; possibly TRBD2 for D (5 bases). Trimming took off 0 bases at V and 4 bases at J, with 9 bases between the two ends. From germline, CDR1 is MGHRA and CDR2 YSYEKL. This CDR3 is built from 15 residues. The DNA of the CDR3 is TGCGCCAGCAGCCAAGATGTGGGGAGCACCGGGGAGCTGTTTTTT. Protein product: CASSQDVGSTGELFF.